These 24 T cell receptor beta chains came from one sample sequenced in a study of blood T cell repertoires in COVID-19. Here immunoSEQ multiplex PCR was the method, and the copy in TCRdb shows in-frame clones only, minus some. The top ten hold about half of the sample, which has about 89,000 clones, over 65% seen once. What was sequenced was peripheral blood. All receptors come from a human donor in a cohort sampled during active COVID-19.

This chain uses TRBV28 with TRBJ1-2, with D possibly matching TRBD1 (6 bases). Germline-derived CDR1 and CDR2 are MDHEN and SYDVKM. The germline V and J ends were trimmed by 2 bases and 7 bases, with 14 bases remaining between them. The CDR3 covers 14 residues. Here the CDR3 DNA reads TGTGCCAGCAGTTTAAGGCAGGGGAGGGGTGGCTACACCTTC. It is translated as CASSLRQGRGGYTF.

This rearrangement joins TRBV3-1 (or the pseudogene TRBV3-2) to TRBJ1-1; a possible D gene is TRBD1 (5 bases). Trimming shortened V by 5 bases and J by 10 bases, and 11 bases separated the two germline ends. The germline V gene has CDR1 LGHDT and CDR2 YNNKEL (reference sequence). The CDR3 is made up of 11 amino acids. The CDR3 is CASSLAGRAFF. The DNA for the CDR3 is TGTGCCAGCAGCTTAGCAGGGCGAGCTTTCTTT.

The V and J genes are TRBV3-1 (or the pseudogene TRBV3-2) and TRBJ1-3; the D gene is possibly TRBD1 (6 bases). This CDR3 has 14 amino acids. Trimming took 5 bases from V and 2 from J, leaving 10 bases between them. CDR1 and CDR2 (germline): LGHDT, YNNKEL (reference sequence). CDR3 in DNA: TGTGCCAGCAGCGGAAGGACAGCTGGAAACACCATATATTTT. This encodes CASSGRTAGNTIYF.

V and J are TRBV24-1 and TRBJ2-3, with a possible D match to TRBD1 (6 bases). Germline V gives CDR1 KGHDR, CDR2 SFDVKD. Trimming pared 4 bases from V and 2 bases from J, leaving 18 bases between. The CDR3 loop spans 17 amino acids. The CDR3 sequence is CATSDPSTGVFTDTQYF. CDR3 nucleotide sequence: TGTGCCACCAGTGACCCCTCGACAGGCGTCTTCACAGATACGCAGTATTTT.

V usage is TRBV16 and J usage is TRBJ1-2; a possible D gene is TRBD1 (5 bases). Deletions cut 5 bases from V and 7 bases from J, with 20 bases between. The CDR3 extends over 15 amino acids. Germline V gene sequence: CDR1 KGHSY, CDR2 FQNENV. As DNA, the CDR3 is TGTGCCAGCAGCGAACGAGAAGTCCCAGGGCCTGGCTACACCTTC. Translation gives CASSEREVPGPGYTF.

The rearrangement joins TRBV10-2 to TRBJ2-7, with a possible D match to TRBD2 (5 bases). Trimming took off 3 bases at V and 3 bases at J, with 12 bases between the two ends. CDR1 is WSHSY, CDR2 SAAADI, per germline. CDR3 length: 14 amino acids. CDR3: CASSDFGLLYEQYF. The CDR3 region has the DNA TGCGCCAGCAGTGATTTTGGACTTCTCTACGAGCAGTACTTC.

The chain has TRBV4-3 and TRBJ2-7; 11 bases agree with TRBD1. Germline trimming cut 4 bases from V and 3 bases from J; bases unmatched to any gene: 14. The CDR3 has 18 residues. Germline CDR1 is LGHNA and CDR2 is YSLEER. CDR3 sequence: CASSRKGGGQGDHYEQYF. The CDR3 DNA reads TGCGCCAGCAGCCGAAAGGGCGGGGGACAGGGGGACCACTACGAGCAGTACTTC.

This chain links TRBV7-2 with TRBJ1-6, with 11 bases that match TRBD1. The CDR3 spans 15 residues. Trimming cost V 4 bases and J 9 bases; bases outside gene matches: 5. Germline lookup yields CDR1 SGHTA and CDR2 FQGNSA. The CDR3 bases are TGTGCCAGCAGCTCGACCGGGACAGGGGGTTCACCCCTCCACTTT. Residues: CASSSTGTGGSPLHF.

This chain uses TRBV4-1 with TRBJ2-7, with 9 bases matching TRBD2. Germline CDR1 and CDR2: MGHRA and YSYEKL. This CDR3 is built from 16 residues. Trimming at V came to 1 base and at J to 9 bases, leaving 13 bases not matched to a gene. The CDR3 bases are TGCGCCAGCAGCCAAGTTGGTTCTAGCGGGATTAGTAGGCAGTACTTC. Its protein product is CASSQVGSSGISRQYF.

The chain combines TRBV7-2 with TRBJ2-5; 8 nucleotides line up with TRBD1. This CDR3 spans 15 amino acids. CDR1 and CDR2 from the germline V gene are SGHTA and FQGNSA. V shed 4 bases and J 5 bases; nucleotides not matched to a gene: 9. CDR3 in amino acids: CASSSAPGGPETQYF. CDR3 coding DNA: TGTGCCAGCAGCTCCGCACCAGGGGGCCCTGAGACCCAGTACTTC.

J is TRBJ2-7 and V is TRBV6-5; D is ambiguous. V dropped 5 bases and J dropped 4 bases, with 9 bases sitting between them. CDR3 length: 12 residues. Germline V gives CDR1 MNHEY, CDR2 SVGAGI. The CDR3 DNA reads as TGTGCCAGCAGTCGTGGAGAATACGAGCAGTACTTC. This codes for CASSRGEYEQYF.

The rearrangement uses TRBV28 and TRBJ1-6; unclear D gene. The CDR3 consists of 15 residues. The germline V gene encodes CDR1 MDHEN and CDR2 SYDVKM. Trimming shortened V by 5 bases and J by 10 bases, and 18 bases separated the two germline ends. The DNA for the CDR3 is TGTGCCAGCAGTGGCAGCGGGATCGTAACGTCACCCCTCCACTTT. This sequence encodes CASSGSGIVTSPLHF.

This clone has a single count. V and J are TRBV19 and TRBJ1-1; possible D gene TRBD1, 5 bases. This CDR3 has 14 amino acids. Per germline, CDR1 LNHDA and CDR2 SQIVND (reference sequence). V lost 2 bases, J lost 4 bases, and 11 bases lay in between. The CDR3 spells CASSIQGGSTEAFF. Written as DNA, the CDR3 is TGTGCCAGTAGTATACAGGGAGGGAGCACTGAAGCTTTCTTT.

This clone was recorded at least ten times. The V and J genes are TRBV2 and TRBJ1-1; TRBD1 might be the D (5 bases). The CDR3 consists of 11 residues. Trimming took 5 bases from V and 7 from J, leaving 8 bases between them. CDR1 SNHLY and CDR2 FYNNEI come from the germline V gene. The CDR3, as DNA: TGTGCCAGCAGTCAACAGGATGAAGCTTTCTTT. It is translated as CASSQQDEAFF. The whole variable domain, filled in from reference TRBV2 and TRBJ1-1, reads EPEVTQTPSHQVTQMGQEVILRCVPISNHLYFYWYRQILGQKVEFLVSFYNNEISEKSEIFDDQFSVERPDGSNFTLKIRSTKLEDSAMYFCASSQQDEAFFGQGTRLTVV.

This clone is a singleton in its sample. This chain uses TRBV11-2 with TRBJ2-7; 8 nucleotides match TRBD2. After removal of 3 bases from V and 5 bases from J, the junction contained 9 bases not matched to a gene. The CDR3 loop spans 15 amino acids. In germline, CDR1 is SGHAT, CDR2 FQNNGV. CDR3 coding DNA: TGTGCCAGCAGCTTTCCCGGGGGCGGGGGGCACGAGCAGTACTTC. Translated: CASSFPGGGGHEQYF.

The J gene is TRBJ1-1, the V gene TRBV12-5; TRBD1 aligns across 9 bases. Germline-derived CDR1 and CDR2 are LGHNT and FRNRAP. This CDR3 has 16 residues. V dropped 0 bases and J dropped 4; count of bases not matched to a gene: 6. The CDR3 reads CASGLVTGGSGTEAFF. CDR3 DNA sequence: TGTGCTAGTGGTTTGGTTACAGGGGGCTCGGGCACTGAAGCTTTCTTT.

In regard to this clone: One end of the junction fails to match germline, which may point to a read error. The V call is TRBV4-1, the J call TRBJ1-2; TRBD1 aligns across 9 bases. The CDR3 has 12 residues. Germline CDR1 MGHRA, CDR2 YSYEKL. The chain's CDR3 is CASSQDDRGVLF. CDR3 sequence (DNA): TGCGCCAGCAGCCAAGATGACAGGGGGGTCCTCTTC.

The chain combines TRBV30 with TRBJ2-1, with 9 bases that match TRBD1. The CDR3 has 19 residues. J lost 5 bases, V lost 0 bases, and 17 bases had no gene match. Germline CDR1 and CDR2: GTSNPN and SVGIG (reference sequence). CDR3 region: CAWSVGGQGLLGLHNEQFF. The CDR3 nucleotides are TGTGCCTGGAGTGTAGGGGGACAGGGACTACTGGGACTACACAATGAGCAGTTCTTC.

The chain recombines TRBV7-3 with TRBJ2-2; 10 positions match TRBD2. Trimming cost V 5 bases and J 6 bases; bases outside gene matches: 9. This CDR3 spans 16 amino acids. Germline loops: CDR1 SGHTA, CDR2 FQGTGA. Here the CDR3 reads CASSTSSGSGSGELFF. The CDR3 DNA reads TGTGCCAGCAGCACATCTAGCGGGAGTGGTTCCGGGGAGCTGTTTTTT. The whole variable domain, filled in from reference TRBV7-3 and TRBJ2-2, reads GAGVSQTPSNKVTEKGKYVELRCDPISGHTALYWYRQSLGQGPEFLIYFQGTGAADDSGLPNDRFFAVRPEGSVSTLKIQRTERGDSAVYLCASSTSSGSGSGELFFGEGSRLTVL.

This sequence joins TRBV4-3 and TRBJ2-3; TRBD2 aligns across 14 bases. V shed 4 bases and J 4 bases; nucleotides not matched to a gene: 10. The CDR3 consists of 18 residues. Looked up from germline, CDR1 is LGHNA and CDR2 is YSLEER. The DNA of the CDR3 is TGCGCCAGCAGCCGACGATTAGGGACTAGCGGGAGCGCAGATACGCAGTATTTT. The encoded protein is CASSRRLGTSGSADTQYF.

The chain combines TRBV12-5 with TRBJ2-1, with TRBD2 matching 7 bases. Germline CDR1 is LGHNT and CDR2 is FRNRAP. V lost 2 bases and J lost 3; bases outside the gene matches: 10. The CDR3 runs 17 residues. CDR3 sequence: CASGLPSTSTHYNEQFF. The CDR3 region has the DNA TGTGCTAGTGGTTTGCCCTCGACTAGCACACACTACAATGAGCAGTTCTTC.

V is TRBV29-1 and J is TRBJ2-2, with D perhaps TRBD1 (6 bases). The germline V gene encodes CDR1 SQVTM and CDR2 ANQGSEA. This CDR3 is built from 14 residues. Trimming shortened V by 6 bases and J by 4 bases, and 15 bases separated the two germline ends. CDR3 nucleotide sequence: TGCAGCGTATTAATAGGGGGAAGCACCGGGGAGCTGTTTTTT. This gives the protein CSVLIGGSTGELFF.

The chain links TRBV4-3 to TRBJ2-6, with a possible D match to TRBD2 (5 bases). Trimming pared 4 bases from V and 2 bases from J, leaving 12 bases between. Germline-derived CDR1 and CDR2 are LGHNA and YSLEER. The CDR3 consists of 16 residues. The DNA for the CDR3 is TGCGCCAGCAGCCGAGAACCGGGGACTGGGGCCAACGTCCTGACTTTC. It is translated as CASSREPGTGANVLTF.

The rearrangement links TRBV27 to TRBJ2-1; D remains ambiguous. CDR3 length: 11 residues. Trimming pared 6 bases from V and 7 bases from J, leaving 7 bases between. Germline assignment: CDR1 MNHEY and CDR2 SMNVEV (reference sequence). CDR3 nucleotide sequence: TGTGCCAGCAGAAGAGGAAATGAGCAGTTCTTC. Encoded protein: CASRRGNEQFF.